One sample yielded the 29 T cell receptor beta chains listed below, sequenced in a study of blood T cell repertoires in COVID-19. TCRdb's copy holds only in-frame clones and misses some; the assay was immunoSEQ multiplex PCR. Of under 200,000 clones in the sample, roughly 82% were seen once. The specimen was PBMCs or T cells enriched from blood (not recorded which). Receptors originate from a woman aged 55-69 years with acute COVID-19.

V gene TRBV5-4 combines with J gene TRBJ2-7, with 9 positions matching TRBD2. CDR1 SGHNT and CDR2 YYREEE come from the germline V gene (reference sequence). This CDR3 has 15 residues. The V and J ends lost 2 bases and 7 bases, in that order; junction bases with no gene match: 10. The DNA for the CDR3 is TGTGCCAGCAGCTTAATAGCGGGAGTTCCTTTAGAGCAGTACTTC. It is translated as CASSLIAGVPLEQYF.

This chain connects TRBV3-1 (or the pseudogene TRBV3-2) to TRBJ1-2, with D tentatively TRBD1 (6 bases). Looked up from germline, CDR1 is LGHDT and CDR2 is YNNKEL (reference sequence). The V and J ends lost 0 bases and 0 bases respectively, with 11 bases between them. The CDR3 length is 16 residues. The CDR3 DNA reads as TGTGCCAGCAGCCAAGAGGGGGCAGGGGCTAACTATGGCTACACCTTC. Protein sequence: CASSQEGAGANYGYTF.

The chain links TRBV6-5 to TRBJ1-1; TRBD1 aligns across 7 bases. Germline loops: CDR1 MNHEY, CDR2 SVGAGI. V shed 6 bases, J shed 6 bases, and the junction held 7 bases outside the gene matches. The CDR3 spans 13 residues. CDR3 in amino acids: CASRMTGRPEAFF. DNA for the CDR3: TGTGCCAGCAGGATGACAGGGAGGCCTGAAGCTTTCTTT.

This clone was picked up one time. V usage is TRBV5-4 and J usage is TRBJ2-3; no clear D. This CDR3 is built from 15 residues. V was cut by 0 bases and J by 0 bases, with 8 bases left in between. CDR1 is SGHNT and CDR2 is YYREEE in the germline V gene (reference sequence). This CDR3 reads CASSLVGFSTDTQYF. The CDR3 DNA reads TGTGCCAGCAGCTTGGTGGGCTTTAGCACAGATACGCAGTATTTT.

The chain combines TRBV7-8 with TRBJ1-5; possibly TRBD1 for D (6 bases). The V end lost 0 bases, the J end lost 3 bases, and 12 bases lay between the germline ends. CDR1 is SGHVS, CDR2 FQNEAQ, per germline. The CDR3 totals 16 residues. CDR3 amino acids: CASSLASGHVNQPQHF. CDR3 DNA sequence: TGTGCCAGCAGCTTAGCATCGGGACACGTCAATCAGCCCCAGCATTTT. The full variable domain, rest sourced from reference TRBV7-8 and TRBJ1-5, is GAGVSQSPRYKVAKRGQDVALRCDPISGHVSLFWYQQALGQGPEFLTYFQNEAQLDKSGLPSDRFFAERPEGSVSTLKIQRTQQEDSAVYLCASSLASGHVNQPQHFGDGTRLSIL.

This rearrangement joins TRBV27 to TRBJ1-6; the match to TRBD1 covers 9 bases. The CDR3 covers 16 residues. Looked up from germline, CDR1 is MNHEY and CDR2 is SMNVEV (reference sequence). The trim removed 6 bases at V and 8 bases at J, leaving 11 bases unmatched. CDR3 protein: CASSPGTGRSDSPLHF. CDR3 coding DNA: TGTGCCAGCAGCCCTGGGACAGGGCGTTCTGATTCACCCCTCCACTTT.

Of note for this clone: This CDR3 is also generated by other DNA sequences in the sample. The DNA for the CDR3 is TGTGCCAGCAGTCGAGGACAGGGGAATCAGCCCCAGCATTTT. This sequence encodes CASSRGQGNQPQHF. The chain joins TRBV27 to TRBJ1-5, with TRBD1 matching over 9 bases. The length of the CDR3 is 14 residues. The ends lost 5 bases at V and 4 bases at J; junction bases unmatched: 3. The germline CDR1 and CDR2 sequences are MNHEY and SMNVEV (reference sequence).

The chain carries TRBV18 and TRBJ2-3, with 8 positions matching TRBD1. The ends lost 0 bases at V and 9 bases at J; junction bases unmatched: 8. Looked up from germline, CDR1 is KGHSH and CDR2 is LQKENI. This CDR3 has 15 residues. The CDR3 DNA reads TGTGCCAGCTCACCACCGTTGTCAGGGGGCGGGACGCAGTATTTT. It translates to CASSPPLSGGGTQYF.

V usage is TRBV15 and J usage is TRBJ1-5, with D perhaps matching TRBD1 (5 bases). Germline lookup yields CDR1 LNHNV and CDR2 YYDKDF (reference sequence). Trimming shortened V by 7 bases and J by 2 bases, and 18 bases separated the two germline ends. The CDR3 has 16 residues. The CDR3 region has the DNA TGTGCCACCACCCTGGGGCGGACCTTTCGCAATCAGCCCCAGCATTTT. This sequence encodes CATTLGRTFRNQPQHF.

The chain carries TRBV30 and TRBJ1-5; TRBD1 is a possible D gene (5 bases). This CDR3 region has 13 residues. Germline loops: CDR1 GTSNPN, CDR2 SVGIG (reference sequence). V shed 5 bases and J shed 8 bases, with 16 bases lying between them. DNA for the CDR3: TGTGCCTGGCAGCCACTGCAAGGGGAGCCCCAGCATTTT. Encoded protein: CAWQPLQGEPQHF.

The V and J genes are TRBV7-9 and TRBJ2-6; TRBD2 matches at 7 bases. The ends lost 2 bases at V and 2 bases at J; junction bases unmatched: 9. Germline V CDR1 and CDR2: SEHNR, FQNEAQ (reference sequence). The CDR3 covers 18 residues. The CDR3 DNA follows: TGTGCCAGCAGCTTAATCGGAGGGAGGGCGACTGGGGCCAACGTCCTGACTTTC. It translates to CASSLIGGRATGANVLTF.

In nucleotides, the CDR3 is TGTGCCAGCAGCTCCGGACTAGCGGGAGTGAATGAGCAGTTCTTC. Its protein product is CASSSGLAGVNEQFF. The chain has TRBV11-3 and TRBJ2-1, with 13 nucleotides matching TRBD2. With 4 bases clipped from V and 7 bases from J, the junction kept 4 bases outside the gene matches. The CDR3 covers 15 residues. From germline, CDR1 is SGHNT and CDR2 YENEEA.

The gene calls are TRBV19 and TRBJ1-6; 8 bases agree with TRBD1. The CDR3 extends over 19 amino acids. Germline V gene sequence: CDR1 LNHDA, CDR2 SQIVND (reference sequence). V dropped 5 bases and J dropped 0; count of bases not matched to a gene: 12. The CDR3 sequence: CASSLTGQGRSSYNSPLHF. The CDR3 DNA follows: TGTGCCAGTAGTCTAACTGGACAGGGCCGAAGCTCCTATAATTCACCCCTCCACTTT.

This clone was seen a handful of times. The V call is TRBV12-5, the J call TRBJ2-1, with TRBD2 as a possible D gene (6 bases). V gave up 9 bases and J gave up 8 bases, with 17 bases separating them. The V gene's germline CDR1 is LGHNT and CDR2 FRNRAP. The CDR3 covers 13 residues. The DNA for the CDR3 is TGTGCTAGCGCAGGGCCCGGGGAGGATGAGCAGTTCTTC. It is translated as CASAGPGEDEQFF.

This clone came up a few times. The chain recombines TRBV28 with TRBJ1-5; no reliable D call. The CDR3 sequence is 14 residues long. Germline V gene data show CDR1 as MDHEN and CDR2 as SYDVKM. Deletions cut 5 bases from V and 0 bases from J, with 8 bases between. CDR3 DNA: TGTGCCAGCAGTATGACAATTAGCAATCAGCCCCAGCATTTT. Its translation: CASSMTISNQPQHF.

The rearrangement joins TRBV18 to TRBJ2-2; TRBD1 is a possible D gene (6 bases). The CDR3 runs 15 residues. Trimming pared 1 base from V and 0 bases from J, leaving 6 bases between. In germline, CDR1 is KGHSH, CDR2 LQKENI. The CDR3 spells CASSPQGANTGELFF. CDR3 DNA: TGTGCCAGCTCACCACAGGGGGCGAACACCGGGGAGCTGTTTTTT.

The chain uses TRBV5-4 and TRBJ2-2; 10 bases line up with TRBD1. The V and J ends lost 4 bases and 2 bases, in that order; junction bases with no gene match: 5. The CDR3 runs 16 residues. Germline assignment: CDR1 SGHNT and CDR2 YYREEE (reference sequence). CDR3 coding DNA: TGTGCCAGCAGCAAACGACAGGGGGCTAACACCGGGGAGCTGTTTTTT. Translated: CASSKRQGANTGELFF. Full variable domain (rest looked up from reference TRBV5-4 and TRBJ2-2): ETGVTQSPTHLIKTRGQQVTLRCSSQSGHNTVSWYQQALGQGPQFIFQYYREEENGRGNFPPRFSGLQFPNYSSELNVNALELDDSALYLCASSKRQGANTGELFFGEGSRLTVL.

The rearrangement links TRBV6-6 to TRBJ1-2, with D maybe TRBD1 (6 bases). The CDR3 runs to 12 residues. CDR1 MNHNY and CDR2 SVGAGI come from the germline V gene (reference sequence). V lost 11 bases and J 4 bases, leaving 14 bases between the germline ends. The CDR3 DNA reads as TGTGCCGGGGCTGGGGGCTCCTATGGCTACACCTTC. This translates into CAGAGGSYGYTF.

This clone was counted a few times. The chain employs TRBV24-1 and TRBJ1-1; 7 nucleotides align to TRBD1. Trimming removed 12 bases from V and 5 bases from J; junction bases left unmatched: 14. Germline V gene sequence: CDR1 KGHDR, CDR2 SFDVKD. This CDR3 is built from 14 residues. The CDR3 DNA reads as TGTGCCTCCCTTTTAAGGGGGCAAGGAACTGAAGCTTTCTTT. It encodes CASLLRGQGTEAFF.

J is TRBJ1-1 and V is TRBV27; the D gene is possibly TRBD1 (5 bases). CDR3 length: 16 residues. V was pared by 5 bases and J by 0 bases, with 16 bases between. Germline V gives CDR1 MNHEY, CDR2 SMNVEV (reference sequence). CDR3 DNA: TGTGCCAGCAGTCCCGGGAAGGGAGGGGTGAACACTGAAGCTTTCTTT. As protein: CASSPGKGGVNTEAFF.

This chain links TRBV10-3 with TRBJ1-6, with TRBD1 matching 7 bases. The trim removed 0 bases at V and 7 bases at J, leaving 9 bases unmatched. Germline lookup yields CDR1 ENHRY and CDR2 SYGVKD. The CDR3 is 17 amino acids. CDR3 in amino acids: CAISESHGTETNSPLHF. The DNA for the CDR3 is TGTGCCATCAGTGAGTCCCACGGGACAGAAACAAATTCACCCCTCCACTTT.

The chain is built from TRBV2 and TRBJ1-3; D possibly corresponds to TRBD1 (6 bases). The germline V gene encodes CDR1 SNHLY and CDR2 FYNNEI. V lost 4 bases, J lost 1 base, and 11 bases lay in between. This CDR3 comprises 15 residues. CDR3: CASSAGGASGNTIYF. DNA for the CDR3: TGTGCCAGCAGTGCCGGGGGGGCATCTGGAAACACCATATATTTT.

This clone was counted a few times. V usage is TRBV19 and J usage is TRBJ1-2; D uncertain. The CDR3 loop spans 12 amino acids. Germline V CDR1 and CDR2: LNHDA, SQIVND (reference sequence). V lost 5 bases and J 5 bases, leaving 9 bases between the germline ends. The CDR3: CASSPPSYGYTF. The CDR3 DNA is TGTGCCAGTAGTCCTCCGTCTTATGGCTACACCTTC.

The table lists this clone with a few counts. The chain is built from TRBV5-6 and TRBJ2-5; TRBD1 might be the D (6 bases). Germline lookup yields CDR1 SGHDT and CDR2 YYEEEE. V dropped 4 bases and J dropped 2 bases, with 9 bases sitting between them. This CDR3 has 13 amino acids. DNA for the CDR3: TGTGCCAGCAGCCGGACAGAGCAAGAGACCCAGTACTTC. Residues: CASSRTEQETQYF.

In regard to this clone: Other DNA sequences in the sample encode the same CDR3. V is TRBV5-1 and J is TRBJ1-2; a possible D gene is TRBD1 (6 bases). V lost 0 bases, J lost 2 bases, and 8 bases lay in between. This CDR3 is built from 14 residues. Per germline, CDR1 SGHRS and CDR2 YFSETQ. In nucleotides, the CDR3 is TGCGCCAGCAGCTTGGCCGGGACAAACTATGGCTACACCTTC. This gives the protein CASSLAGTNYGYTF.

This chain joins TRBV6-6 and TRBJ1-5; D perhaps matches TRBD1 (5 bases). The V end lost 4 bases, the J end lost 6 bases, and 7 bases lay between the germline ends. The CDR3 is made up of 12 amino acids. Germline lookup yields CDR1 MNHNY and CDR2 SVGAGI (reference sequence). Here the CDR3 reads CASSSQGQPQHF. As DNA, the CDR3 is TGTGCCAGCAGTTCCCAGGGTCAGCCCCAGCATTTT.

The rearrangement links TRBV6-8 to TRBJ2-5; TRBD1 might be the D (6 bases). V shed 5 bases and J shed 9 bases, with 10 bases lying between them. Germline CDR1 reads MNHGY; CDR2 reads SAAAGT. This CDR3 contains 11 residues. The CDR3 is CASSQDSAQYF. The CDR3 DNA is TGTGCCAGCAGTCAGGACAGCGCCCAGTACTTC.

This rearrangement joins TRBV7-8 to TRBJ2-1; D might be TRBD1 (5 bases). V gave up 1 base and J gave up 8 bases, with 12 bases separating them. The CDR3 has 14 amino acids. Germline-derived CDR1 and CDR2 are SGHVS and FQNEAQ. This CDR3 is CASSLGGAFDEQFF. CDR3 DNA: TGTGCCAGCAGCTTAGGGGGCGCATTCGATGAGCAGTTCTTC.

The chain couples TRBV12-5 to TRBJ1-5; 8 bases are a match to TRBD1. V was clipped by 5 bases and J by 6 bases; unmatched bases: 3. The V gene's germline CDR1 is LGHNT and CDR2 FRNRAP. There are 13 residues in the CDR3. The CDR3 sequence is CASGETGGQPQHF. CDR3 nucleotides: TGTGCTAGTGGTGAAACAGGGGGTCAGCCCCAGCATTTT.